Listed below are T cell receptor beta chains from one sample, sequenced in a study of shared T cell receptors in the human thymus. TCRdb's copy holds only in-frame clones and misses some; the assay was immunoSEQ multiplex PCR. This sample carries approximately 760,000 clones, 80% to 90% of them seen once, and the ten largest clones take around 0.0094%. These same records also appear under a second study, on human thymus T cells.

Sequenced: thymocytes. The receptors originated from a girl in the first two years of life with a congenital heart defect. Each CDR3 is given with its conserved first and last residue. A D gene is named only where the DNA matches it firmly. Where a row states a size, it is once, few, many or the class of an expanded clone; other rows omit it.

clone_size j_call d_call v_call cdr3_aa cdr3_nt
- TRBJ1-2 - TRBV6-1 CASSEARLGGYTF TGTGCCAGCAGTGAAGCGAGACTCGGTGGCTACACCTTC
few TRBJ1-2 - TRBV4-1 CASSQGVYSNYGYTF TGCGCCAGCAGCCAAGGGGTGTACAGTAACTATGGCTACACCTTC
- TRBJ1-1 - TRBV2 CASARKPRMGGECTEAFF TGTGCCAGCGCGAGGAAACCCCGTATGGGTGGAGAATGCACTGAAGCTTTCTTT
- TRBJ1-1 TRBD1 TRBV28 CASSPGTGKNTEAFF TGTGCCAGCAGCCCCGGGACAGGGAAGAACACTGAAGCTTTCTTT
- TRBJ1-5 - TRBV6-6 CATLDGARSNQPQHF TGTGCCACTTTAGATGGGGCTCGCAGCAATCAGCCCCAGCATTTT
- TRBJ2-7 - TRBV21-1 CASSILTGEHYEQYF TGTGCCAGCAGCATCTTGACAGGGGAGCACTACGAGCAGTACTTC
few TRBJ1-3 TRBD1 TRBV28 CASSDNQQGDPSGNTIYF TGTGCCAGCAGCGACAACCAACAGGGGGACCCTTCTGGAAACACCATATATTTT
- TRBJ1-3 - TRBV14 CASSPMTFDSGNTIYF TGTGCCAGCAGCCCGATGACTTTCGACTCTGGAAACACCATATATTTT
- TRBJ1-2 - TRBV11-2 CASSRGSDYTHPYGYTF TGTGCCAGCAGCCGAGGTAGCGATTACACCCACCCTTATGGCTACACCTTC
- TRBJ1-1 TRBD1 TRBV5-6 CASNRDRDHTEAFF TGTGCCAGTAACCGGGACAGGGACCACACTGAAGCTTTCTTT
- TRBJ1-6 - TRBV2 CASNPGQTNSPLHF TGTGCCAGCAACCCCGGACAGACTAATTCACCCCTCCACTTT
- TRBJ2-7 - TRBV27 CASSPLLDVYEQYF TGTGCCAGCAGTCCTCTACTAGATGTCTACGAGCAGTACTTC
- TRBJ1-5 TRBD1 TRBV27 CASSGQALNSNQPQHF TGTGCCAGCAGTGGACAGGCCCTAAATAGCAATCAGCCCCAGCATTTT
- TRBJ1-2 - TRBV5-1 CASSCVECGNYGYTF TGCGCCAGCAGCTGCGTTGAGTGCGGAAACTATGGCTACACCTTC
- TRBJ2-1 TRBD1 TRBV7-2 CASSLEGGQFNEQFF TGTGCCAGCAGCTTAGAAGGGGGCCAATTTAATGAGCAGTTCTTC
- TRBJ2-3 TRBD2 TRBV6-5 CASRLASGGAVTQYF TGTGCCAGCAGATTAGCTAGCGGGGGGGCCGTTACGCAGTATTTT
- TRBJ2-7 TRBD1 TRBV27 CASNSLRGRGLSYEQYF TGTGCCAGCAATAGCCTCCGAGGCAGGGGGCTTTCCTACGAGCAGTACTTC
once TRBJ1-2 - TRBV18 CASSPRSDGYTF TGTGCCAGCTCACCACGTTCAGATGGCTACACCTTC
- TRBJ1-1 TRBD1 TRBV7-8 CASSHPPGGEGEAFF TGTGCCAGCAGCCATCCTCCAGGGGGTGAGGGTGAAGCTTTCTTT
- TRBJ2-1 - TRBV6-1 CASSDPGGHNEQFF TGTGCCAGCAGTGACCCCGGGGGGCACAATGAGCAGTTCTTC
- TRBJ2-5 TRBD1 TRBV9 CASSPEGDRVGQETQYF TGTGCCAGCAGCCCCGAGGGCGACAGGGTCGGACAAGAGACCCAGTACTTC
- TRBJ1-6 TRBD1 TRBV27 CASSLGDRVFGSPLHF TGTGCCAGCAGTTTAGGGGACAGGGTTTTCGGTTCACCCCTCCACTTT
- TRBJ1-2 TRBD1 TRBV11-2 CASSLGTGHPYGYTF TGTGCCAGCAGCTTGGGGACAGGGCACCCCTATGGCTACACCTTC
- TRBJ2-2 TRBD2 TRBV27 CASSLSGENTGELFF TGTGCCAGCAGTCTTAGCGGGGAGAACACCGGGGAGCTGTTTTTT
- TRBJ2-7 TRBD2 TRBV5-1 CASSLTSGVGEQYF TGCGCCAGCAGCTTGACTAGCGGGGTCGGCGAGCAGTACTTC
- TRBJ1-6 TRBD1 TRBV7-3 CASSWGQGNSPLHF TGTGCCAGCAGCTGGGGACAGGGAAATTCCCCCCTCCACTTT
- TRBJ1-1 TRBD1 TRBV5-8 CASSSYSWTGGNTEAFF TGTGCCAGCAGCTCCTACTCCTGGACAGGGGGGAACACTGAAGCTTTCTTT
- TRBJ1-1 - TRBV6-5 CASSSLLRGIPEAFF TGTGCCAGCAGTTCTCTATTAAGGGGGATCCCTGAAGCTTTCTTT
- TRBJ1-5 TRBD1 TRBV19 CASKNTGQGSFQPQHF TGTGCCAGCAAAAACACGGGACAGGGGTCTTTTCAGCCCCAGCATTTT
- TRBJ2-7 - TRBV7-7 CASSLARAGEPYEQYF TGTGCCAGCAGCTTAGCGCGGGCAGGGGAACCGTACGAGCAGTACTTC
- TRBJ1-2 - TRBV12-5 CASGYTGTTRVDGYTF TGTGCTAGTGGTTACACCGGGACAACCCGCGTTGATGGCTACACCTTC
- TRBJ2-2 TRBD2 TRBV5-4 CASSLGRSAGGHYTGELFF TGTGCCAGCAGCTTGGGAAGGAGTGCGGGGGGGCATTACACCGGGGAGCTGTTTTTT
- TRBJ2-7 - TRBV11-2 CASSAWRGCYEQYF TGTGCCAGCAGCGCGTGGAGGGGCTGCTACGAGCAGTACTTC
- TRBJ1-5 - TRBV28 CASIGRGPSSNQPQHF TGTGCCAGCATCGGCAGGGGTCCGAGTAGCAATCAGCCCCAGCATTTT
- TRBJ1-1 - TRBV14 CASSLRNEQGFPLEAFF TGTGCCAGCAGCCTACGAAACGAACAGGGTTTCCCTTTAGAAGCTTTCTTT
- TRBJ2-5 TRBD2 TRBV2 CASSDFGSGAQETQYF TGTGCCAGCAGTGATTTTGGTAGCGGGGCCCAAGAGACCCAGTACTTC
- TRBJ2-7 - TRBV9 CASSVALGHEQYF TGTGCCAGCAGCGTAGCTTTGGGGCACGAGCAGTACTTC
- TRBJ2-1 TRBD2 TRBV19 CAITRGGYRSYNEQFF TGTGCCATTACTCGCGGGGGTTACCGCTCCTACAATGAGCAGTTCTTC
- TRBJ1-6 TRBD1 TRBV6-6 CASSLRQGASNSPLHF TGTGCCAGCAGCCTTAGACAGGGGGCGAGTAATTCACCCCTCCACTTT
- TRBJ2-3 - TRBV14 CASSQGVTRFADTQYF TGTGCCAGCAGCCAAGGTGTAACTAGATTTGCAGATACGCAGTATTTT
- TRBJ2-5 - TRBV5-6 CASSPRVGAEETQYF TGTGCCAGCAGCCCCCGAGTGGGGGCGGAAGAGACCCAGTACTTC
once TRBJ2-1 TRBD2 TRBV5-6 CASGSEGLAVYNEQFF TGTGCCAGCGGGTCTGAGGGACTAGCGGTTTACAATGAGCAGTTCTTC
- TRBJ1-1 TRBD1 TRBV7-2 CASSLFGGWTGKINTEAFF TGTGCCAGCAGCTTATTTGGCGGATGGACAGGGAAGATTAACACTGAAGCTTTCTTT
- TRBJ2-1 - TRBV5-5 CASSGHDRFSYNEQFF TGTGCCAGCAGCGGGCATGACAGGTTCTCCTACAATGAGCAGTTCTTC
- TRBJ1-2 - TRBV18 CASSPPGARGYGYTF TGTGCCAGCTCACCACCGGGAGCAAGAGGTTATGGCTACACCTTC
- TRBJ2-4 - TRBV19 CASNSPAGGQKNIQYF TGTGCCAGTAACTCCCCGGCGGGGGGACAGAAAAACATTCAGTACTTC
- TRBJ1-1 - TRBV30 CAWSPTPGTMNTEAFF TGTGCCTGGAGTCCGACCCCCGGGACAATGAACACTGAAGCTTTCTTT
- TRBJ2-7 TRBD1 TRBV28 CASSFYLVGQGSSYEQYF TGTGCCAGCAGTTTTTACTTGGTCGGACAGGGAAGCTCCTACGAGCAGTACTTC
- TRBJ1-1 TRBD1 TRBV7-9 CASSSAGTGDSNAEAFF TGTGCCAGCAGCTCGGCCGGGACAGGGGACTCGAATGCCGAAGCTTTCTTT
- TRBJ2-1 TRBD1 TRBV6-5 CASSYLTRGQGEQFF TGTGCCAGCAGTTACCTTACGAGGGGGCAAGGTGAGCAGTTCTTC
- TRBJ1-6 TRBD1 TRBV5-1 CASSRITGQGNSPLHF TGCGCCAGCAGCCGTATAACAGGACAGGGGAATTCACCCCTCCACTTT
- TRBJ2-3 - TRBV11-2 CASSLDLGDTGWDTQYF TGTGCCAGCAGCTTAGATCTGGGGGACACCGGTTGGGATACGCAGTATTTT
- TRBJ1-2 - TRBV5-6 CASSFNRTSNYGYTF TGTGCCAGCAGCTTCAATCGGACAAGCAACTATGGCTACACCTTC